This T cell receptor beta chain was sequenced during a study of brain T cells in children with intractable seizures. Study results and caveats: HCMV serostatus was not known, and viral specificity came from CDR3 similarity only.

Using immunoSEQ multiplex PCR, the repertoire was profiled, and TCRdb retains in-frame clones only, with some absent. The sample has a few hundred thousand clones, roughly 93% seen once. This CDR3 has 12 amino acids. The ends were cut back, 4 bases at V and 5 bases at J, with 6 bases in the middle. Germline loops: CDR1 SNHLY, CDR2 FYNNEI. The time point: blood from clinic visit 5 months post-surgery; TSC patient then seizure free. Pre-surgery treatment included at least one anti-epileptic drug. As for this clone: Its antigen is not identified.

V gene TRBV2 combines with J gene TRBJ2-1; D tentatively fits TRBD1 or TRBD2 (5 bases each). The source of this sequence is a boy less than two years old with tuberous sclerosis and intractable seizures. Sequencing used peripheral blood, obtained less than 6 months after surgery. The CDR3 is CASSGDDNEQFF. CDR3 DNA: TGTGCCAGCAGTGGGGACGACAATGAGCAGTTCTTC.